This TCR beta chain appears in the sequencing data of a study of blood T cell repertoires in COVID-19. Study details: From T cells, B-cell-depleted T cells, or PBMCs came the material, which was cDNA or gDNA.

Germline CDR1 reads MDHEN; CDR2 reads SYDVKM. V shed 5 bases and J shed 0 bases, with 16 bases lying between them. CDR3 size: 16 residues. Profiled with immunoSEQ multiplex PCR; TCRdb holds only in-frame clones, not every one. The repertoire holds about 190,000 clones, about 77% seen once, with approximately 3% in the top ten. The sequence derives from a woman of 80 years or more with active or convalescent COVID-19. The chain links TRBV28 to TRBJ1-1; a possible D gene is TRBD1 (6 bases). Sequencing was performed on peripheral blood. The CDR3 loop reads CASSLAPGTLNTEAFF. The CDR3 DNA follows: TGTGCCAGCAGTCTCGCCCCCGGGACACTGAACACTGAAGCTTTCTTT.